This TCR beta chain was identified during a study of blood T cell repertoires in COVID-19. Overall study context: COVID-19 samples collected from the United States, Italy and Spain covered acute and convalescent phases. In each case, the material was cDNA or gDNA derived from T cells, B-cell-depleted T cells, or PBMCs.

Authors' methods: The assay estimated nucleated cells by amplifying reference gene primers. Assay: immunoSEQ multiplex PCR; the TCRdb copy retains only in-frame clones and omits some. The V and J calls and clone size come from that table; D and trimming were worked out from the DNA. The table records 62,000 or so clones, 88% of them present only once. This receptor was taken from a human donor in a cohort sampled during active COVID-19. Material: peripheral blood.

The CDR3 coding sequence is TGTGCCAGCAGTGAGTACCTAGCGGTCTCCTACGAGCAGTACTTC. It translates to CASSEYLAVSYEQYF. V usage is TRBV2 and J usage is TRBJ2-7, with 7 bases lining up with TRBD2. V trimming: 3 bases; J trimming: 0 bases; junction bases outside the gene matches: 5. CDR3 size: 15 residues. The V gene's germline CDR1 is SNHLY and CDR2 FYNNEI.